Below, 2 T cell receptor beta chains from the same sample are listed, as sequenced in a study of identical twins. Via MiXCR, TCRdb re-called the 5' RACE reads, giving one row per CDR3 protein. The sample has around 250,000 distinct CDR3 sequences, around 8% seen once. These records were also assigned to another study, of yellow fever vaccine responses in identical twins.

The sequenced sample was CD8+ T cells sorted from blood. Every receptor here comes from a woman aged 18-29 years in good health.

Concerning this clonotype: A much larger clone is a single base away; this may be a read error. The gene calls are TRBV6-1 and TRBJ2-2; TRBD2 is a possible D gene (6 bases). The germline V and J ends were trimmed by 10 bases and 3 bases, with 12 bases remaining between them. CDR1 is MNHNS, CDR2 SASEGT, per germline. The CDR3 length is 13 residues. The CDR3 DNA reads as TGTGCCATAGCGGACCGGCACACCGGGGAGCTGTTTTTT. The encoded protein is CAIADRHTGELFF.

The chain recombines TRBV2 with TRBJ2-1; D gene uncertain. V was pared by 0 bases and J by 8 bases, with 8 bases between. Germline assignment: CDR1 SNHLY and CDR2 FYNNEI. The CDR3 spans 13 residues. CDR3 region: CASSEATTHEQFF. CDR3 coding DNA: TGTGCCAGCAGTGAAGCTACTACGCATGAGCAGTTCTTC.